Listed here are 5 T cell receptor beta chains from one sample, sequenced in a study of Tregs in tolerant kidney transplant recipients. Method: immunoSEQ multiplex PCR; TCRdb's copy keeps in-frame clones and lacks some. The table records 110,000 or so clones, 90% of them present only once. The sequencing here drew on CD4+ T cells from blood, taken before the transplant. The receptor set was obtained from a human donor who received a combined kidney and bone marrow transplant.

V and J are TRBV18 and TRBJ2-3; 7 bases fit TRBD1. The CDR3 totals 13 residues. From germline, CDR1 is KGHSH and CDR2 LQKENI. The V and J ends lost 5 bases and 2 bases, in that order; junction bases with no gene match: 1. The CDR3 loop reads CASSDRATDTQYF. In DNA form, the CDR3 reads TGTGCCAGCTCAGACAGGGCCACAGATACGCAGTATTTT. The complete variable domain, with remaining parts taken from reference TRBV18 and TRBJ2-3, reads NAGVMQNPRHLVRRRGQEARLRCSPMKGHSHVYWYRQLPEEGLKFMVYLQKENIIDESGMPKERFSAEFPKEGPSILRIQQVVRGDSAAYFCASSDRATDTQYFGPGTRLTVL.

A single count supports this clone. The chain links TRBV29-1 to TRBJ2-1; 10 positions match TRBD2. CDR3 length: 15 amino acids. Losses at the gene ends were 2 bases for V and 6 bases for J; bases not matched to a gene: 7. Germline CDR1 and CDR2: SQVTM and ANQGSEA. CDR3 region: CSVERTSGTPNEQFF. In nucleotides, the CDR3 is TGCAGCGTTGAACGTACTAGCGGGACCCCCAATGAGCAGTTCTTC.

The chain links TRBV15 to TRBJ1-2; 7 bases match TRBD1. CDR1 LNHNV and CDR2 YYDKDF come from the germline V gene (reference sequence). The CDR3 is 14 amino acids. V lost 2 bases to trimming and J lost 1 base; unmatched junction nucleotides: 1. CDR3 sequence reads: CATSRNRGNYGYTF. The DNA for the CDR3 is TGTGCCACCAGCAGAAACAGGGGTAACTATGGCTACACCTTC.

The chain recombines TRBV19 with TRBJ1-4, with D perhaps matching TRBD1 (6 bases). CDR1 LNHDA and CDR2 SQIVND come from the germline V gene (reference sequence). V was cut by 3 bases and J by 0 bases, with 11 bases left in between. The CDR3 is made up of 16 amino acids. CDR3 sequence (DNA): TGTGCCAGTAGTATGGACAGCCCTGCAACTAATGAAAAACTGTTTTTT. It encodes CASSMDSPATNEKLFF.

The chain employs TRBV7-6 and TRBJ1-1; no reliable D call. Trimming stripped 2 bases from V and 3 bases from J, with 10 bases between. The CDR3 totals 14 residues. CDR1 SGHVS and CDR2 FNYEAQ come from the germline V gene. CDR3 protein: CASSLFSKDTEAFF. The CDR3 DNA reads TGTGCCAGCAGCTTATTTTCTAAAGACACTGAAGCTTTCTTT.